Listed below are T cell receptor beta chains from one sample, sequenced in a study of CD8 T cells in Susac syndrome. TCRdb reanalysed the immunoSEQ multiplex PCR reads using MiXCR and keeps one entry per CDR3 protein. This table has about 190,000 distinct CDR3 sequences, more than 85% appearing once. Sequencing was carried out using CD4+ T cells from PBMCs. The receptors were gathered from a human donor with Susac syndrome. The CDR3 runs from the conserved cysteine through the conserved F or W. A D gene is named only where the DNA matches it firmly. Expanded clones are given a class, and other clones once, few, many or no size at all.

V gene	J gene	clone size	D gene	CDR3 DNA	CDR3 protein
TRBV30	TRBJ1-6	.	TRBD1	TGTGCCTGGAGTGCCAGGGGGACTATATATTCACCCCTCCACTTT	CAWSARGTIYSPLHF
TRBV6-5	TRBJ1-1	once	TRBD1	TGTGCCAGCAGTCGGACAGGGAACACTGAAGCTTTCTTT	CASSRTGNTEAFF
TRBV29-1	TRBJ1-1	.	.	TGCAGCGTTAACCCTTCTTCGTATTCGAACACTGAAGCTTTCTTT	CSVNPSSYSNTEAFF
TRBV12-3/TRBV12-4	TRBJ2-2	.	.	TGTGCCAGCGGGGCCTACACCGGGGAGCTGTTTTTT	CASGAYTGELFF
TRBV5-1	TRBJ2-7	.	.	TGCGCCAGCAGCTTCGGGGGCTCCTACGAGCAGTACTTC	CASSFGGSYEQYF
TRBV28	TRBJ1-1	.	.	TGTGCCAGCAGTCCACCAAAGACAGTCGCTTTCTTT	CASSPPKTVAFF
TRBV23-1	TRBJ2-3	.	TRBD2	TGCGCCAGCAGTCAAGGAAAAACTAGCGGGCGCACAGATACGCAGTATTTT	CASSQGKTSGRTDTQYF
TRBV27	TRBJ2-1	once	TRBD1	TGTGCCAGCAGTTTGTTGTGGTTTGACAGGGAAGCAAAAATTTACAATGAGCAGTTCTTC	CASSLLWFDREAKIYNEQFF
TRBV5-6	TRBJ2-5	.	.	TGTGCCAGCAGCTTGTATCACAGGGATTTGGAGACCCAGTACTTC	CASSLYHRDLETQYF
TRBV9	TRBJ2-2	.	.	TGTGCCAGCAGCGTAGCGTGGGGCAACACCGGGGAGCTGTTTTTT	CASSVAWGNTGELFF
TRBV6-5	TRBJ1-5	.	.	TGTGCCAGCAGGTTGGTCAGAGACGGACGGCAGCCCCAGCATTTT	CASRLVRDGRQPQHF
TRBV5-8	TRBJ1-1	.	.	TGTGCCAGCATCACCGGCATGAACACTGAAGCTTTCTTT	CASITGMNTEAFF
TRBV6-6	TRBJ2-7	.	TRBD1	TGTGCCATCCGAACGGGGGGACAGGGTTCCTACGAGCAGTACTTC	CAIRTGGQGSYEQYF
TRBV20-1	TRBJ2-1	.	TRBD2	TGCAGTGCCACCGGGGGGGGAAAATACAATGAGCAGTTCTTC	CSATGGGKYNEQFF
TRBV20-1	TRBJ2-4	.	TRBD2	TGCAGTGCTAGAGATCCGGGACTAGCTAACGAAAACATTCAGTACTTC	CSARDPGLANENIQYF
TRBV6-1	TRBJ2-1	once	TRBD1	TGTGCCAGCAGCCTGGGACAGGGGGCTAGCGGGAGTATCCATGAGCAGTTCTTC	CASSLGQGASGSIHEQFF
TRBV18	TRBJ1-1	.	.	TGTGCCAGCTCACCAGGGCAGATAAACACTGAAGCTTTCTTT	CASSPGQINTEAFF
TRBV24-1	TRBJ1-5	.	.	TGTGCCACCAGTGATGCCGATCAGCCCCAGCATTTT	CATSDADQPQHF
TRBV5-6	TRBJ2-5	.	.	TGTGCCAGCAGCTTGCCTGGTGGGGAGACCCAGTACTTC	CASSLPGGETQYF
TRBV5-1	TRBJ2-3	.	TRBD2	TGCGCCAGCAGCCCAGCTAGCGGGATAACAGATACGCAGTATTTT	CASSPASGITDTQYF
TRBV9	TRBJ2-1	.	.	TGTGCCAGCAGCGTGGGACCGAACAATGAGCAGTTCTTC	CASSVGPNNEQFF
TRBV4-2	TRBJ2-1	.	TRBD2	TGTGCCAGCAGCCTAGTACTAGCGGGAGAATATGAGCAGTTCTTC	CASSLVLAGEYEQFF
TRBV7-3	TRBJ2-3	few	TRBD1	TGTGCCAGCAGCTTAACGGGACAGGGGACAGATACGCAGTATTTT	CASSLTGQGTDTQYF
TRBV2	TRBJ1-2	once	.	TGTGCCAGCAGTGTTAGGGCCATCGGCTATGGCTACACCTTC	CASSVRAIGYGYTF
TRBV3-1	TRBJ2-6	.	.	TGTGCCAGCAGCCAACCTGGACAGCTTCTCTCTGGGGCCAACGTCCTGACTTTC	CASSQPGQLLSGANVLTF
TRBV9	TRBJ2-7	.	TRBD2	TGTGCCAGCAGCGTCGAGCGGGATCGGTTGTACTTC	CASSVERDRLYF